The 11 T cell receptor beta chains below come from one sample, sequenced in a study of T-cell memory formation after mild COVID-19. TCRdb ran MiXCR on the 5' RACE reads and lists one entry per CDR3 protein. The table has approximately 570,000 distinct CDR3 sequences, about a sixth seen once. The sample consisted of PBMCs or a T cell subset sorted from them (not recorded which). Receptors were obtained from an adult woman who had mild COVID-19 (a few samples of this study predate the infection). Cell type and time point are not known.

Concerning this clonotype itself: The junction departs from germline at one end; a sequencing error may be responsible. The rearrangement links TRBV7-2 to TRBJ2-1; D is possibly TRBD2 (6 bases). CDR3 size: 16 residues. Germline CDR1 reads SGHTA; CDR2 reads FQGNSA. This chain's CDR3 is CASSRPGTPGFNERFF. The CDR3 DNA is TGTGCCAGCAGCCGGCCCGGGACTCCGGGTTTCAATGAGCGGTTCTTC.

V gene TRBV5-1 combines with J gene TRBJ1-1, with 9 bases lining up with TRBD1. The CDR3 covers 18 residues. V lost 4 bases and J lost 4; bases outside the gene matches: 17. From germline, CDR1 is SGHRS and CDR2 YFSETQ. For the CDR3, the DNA is TGCGCCAGCAGCCCCGTGTCCTGGGACAGGGATAGGGGCACTGAAGCTTTCTTT. This translates into CASSPVSWDRDRGTEAFF.

This clonotype was recorded a few times. The V and J genes are TRBV29-1 and TRBJ1-5; D perhaps matches TRBD1 (6 bases). CDR3 size: 12 residues. Looked up from germline, CDR1 is SQVTM and CDR2 is ANQGSEA. Trimming removed 4 bases from V and 4 bases from J, with 8 bases in between. DNA for the CDR3: TGCAGCGTTGTACAGGGAAATCAGCCCCAGCATTTT. Amino acids: CSVVQGNQPQHF.

This clonotype was observed a handful of times. The chain combines TRBV2 with TRBJ2-7; 11 bases align to TRBD1. V trimming: 3 bases; J trimming: 7 bases; junction bases outside the gene matches: 8. CDR3 length: 15 amino acids. Per germline, CDR1 SNHLY and CDR2 FYNNEI. The CDR3 nucleotides read TGTGCCAGCAGTGATTGGGACAGGGGGGCTCGGGAGCAGTACTTC. This encodes CASSDWDRGAREQYF.

The chain uses TRBV12-3 or TRBV12-4 and TRBJ2-4; D is uncertain. This CDR3 spans 14 amino acids. V shed 3 bases and J shed 3 bases, with 9 bases lying between them. CDR3 nucleotides: TGTGCCAGCAGTTTGGGTTCGGTCAAAAACATTCAGTACTTC. Its translation: CASSLGSVKNIQYF.

The chain has TRBV12-3 or TRBV12-4 and TRBJ1-5; TRBD1 is a possible D gene (5 bases). The CDR3 is 13 residues long. V lost 5 bases and J 5 bases, leaving 10 bases between the germline ends. CDR3 sequence (DNA): TGTGCCAGCAGTGCTCAGGGATATCAGCCCCAGCATTTT. Amino acids: CASSAQGYQPQHF.

The gene calls are TRBV19 and TRBJ1-1; maybe TRBD1 (6 bases). Germline loops: CDR1 LNHDA, CDR2 SQIVND (reference sequence). Trimming took 10 bases from V and 4 from J, leaving 19 bases between them. The CDR3 is 14 residues long. This CDR3 reads CATRLTGWGTEAFF. CDR3 nucleotides: TGTGCCACCCGTCTCACAGGGTGGGGCACTGAAGCTTTCTTT.

There are a few counts of this clonotype. The rearrangement joins TRBV6-5 to TRBJ2-7, with D possibly being TRBD1 (6 bases). Germline CDR1 and CDR2: MNHEY and SVGAGI. Trimming removed 2 bases at V and 7 bases at J, with 21 bases between. CDR3 length: 16 amino acids. DNA for the CDR3: TGTGCCAGCAGTTACGTCGCGGCAGGGGCACTACGGGAGCAGTACTTC. Translated, it gives CASSYVAAGALREQYF.

This clonotype was detected a few times. This chain links TRBV19 with TRBJ1-1; TRBD1 is a possible D gene (5 bases). Germline V CDR1 and CDR2: LNHDA, SQIVND (reference sequence). The CDR3 consists of 13 residues. V was clipped by 8 bases and J by 6 bases, with 16 bases between them. The DNA of the CDR3 is TGTGCCAGTGCCCCAGGGTGGTCAGCTGAAGCTTTCTTT. It specifies CASAPGWSAEAFF.

The chain links TRBV20-1 to TRBJ2-5, with 8 positions matching TRBD2. Germline V gene sequence: CDR1 DFQATT, CDR2 SNEGSKA (reference sequence). The CDR3 consists of 13 residues. V lost 6 bases to trimming and J lost 5 bases; unmatched junction nucleotides: 8. CDR3 sequence (DNA): TGCAGTGCCGAGAGCGGGAGTCACGAGACCCAGTACTTC. This sequence encodes CSAESGSHETQYF.

The V gene is TRBV3-1, the J gene TRBJ2-1, with a tentative D call TRBD2 (5 bases). With 2 bases removed from V and 7 bases from J, the gap between germline ends came to 9 bases. The CDR3 totals 13 residues. Germline V CDR1 and CDR2: LGHDT, YNNKEL (reference sequence). CDR3 in amino acids: CASSQPSRNEQFF. Written as DNA, the CDR3 is TGTGCCAGCAGCCAACCTAGCAGGAATGAGCAGTTCTTC.